There are many counts of the clone carrying this T cell receptor beta chain. The antigen remains unidentified. The data stem from a study of T cells in Graves' hyperthyroidism and ophthalmopathy. TCR beta CDR3 sequences were amplified from RNA transcripts. In the first-round RT-PCR of the TCR CDR3, the HTBI primer set was used. TCRdb processed the multiplex PCR reads anew with MiXCR; each CDR3 protein has one entry. The sample has under 800,000 distinct CDR3 sequences, 14% seen once. V was pared by 3 bases and J by 2 bases, with 18 bases between. The CDR3 spans 16 residues. CDR1 and CDR2 (germline): SGHDT, YYEEEE. Overall study results and limits: Blood samples included most of the expanded thyroid clonotypes exceeding 0.001.

Stable Graves' hyperthyroidism meant no ophthalmopathy progression within 18 months. Hyperthyroidism was newly diagnosed in patients aged 18 to 65 (duration under 2 months). PBMCs stemmed from approximately 9.1 ml fresh peripheral blood. The sequencing sample was made of blood. The chain recombines TRBV5-6 with TRBJ2-7, with D possibly called TRBD1 or TRBD2 (6 bases each). The TCR sequence derives from a woman between 18 and 30 years old with Graves' hyperthyroidism. The CDR3 region is CASSSPGEASTYEQYF. DNA for the CDR3: TGTGCCAGCAGCTCTCCAGGGGAGGCCTCAACCTACGAGCAGTACTTC.